This T cell receptor (beta chain) was recorded in a study of T cell responses to AZD1222 COVID-19 vaccine. Study-level results: Vaccination with two AZD1222 doses was followed by a rise in Spike-specific TCR breadth and depth. The study reported that nearly half of spike-specific TCRs target unmutated variant regions.

The CDR3 loop spans 20 amino acids. Clones were read by immunoSEQ multiplex PCR, and TCRdb kept only the in-frame ones, dropping some. The sample carries approximately 150,000 clones, more than 85% recorded once. Worth noting for this clone: Its antigen is unknown.

This TCR was recovered from an adult who received the AZD1222 COVID-19 vaccine. The chain combines TRBV12-2 with TRBJ1-1; the DNA was not compared with TRBD1, the D call given in the table. TRBV12-2 is reported as a pseudogene. Sequencing was performed on peripheral blood, taken 28 days after the second AZD1222 dose. This CDR3 reads CASRLGPGRPGQGVNTEAFF. The DNA of the CDR3 is TGTGCAAGTCGCTTAGGCCCCGGAAGGCCGGGACAGGGGGTGAATACTGAAGCTTTCTTT.